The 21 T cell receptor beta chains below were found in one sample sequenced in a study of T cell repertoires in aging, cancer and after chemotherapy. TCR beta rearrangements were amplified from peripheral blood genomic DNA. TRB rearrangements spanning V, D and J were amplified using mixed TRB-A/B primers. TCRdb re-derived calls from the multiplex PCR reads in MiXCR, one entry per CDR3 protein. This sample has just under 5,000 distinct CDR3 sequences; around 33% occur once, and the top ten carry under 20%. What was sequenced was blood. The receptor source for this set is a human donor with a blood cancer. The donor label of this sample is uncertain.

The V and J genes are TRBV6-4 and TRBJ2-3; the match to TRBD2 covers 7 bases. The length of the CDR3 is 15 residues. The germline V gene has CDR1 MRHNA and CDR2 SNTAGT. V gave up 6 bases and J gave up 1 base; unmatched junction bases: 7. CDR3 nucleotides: TGTGCCAGCAGCCCCGGGGGGATGGGCACAGATACGCAGTATTTT. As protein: CASSPGGMGTDTQYF.

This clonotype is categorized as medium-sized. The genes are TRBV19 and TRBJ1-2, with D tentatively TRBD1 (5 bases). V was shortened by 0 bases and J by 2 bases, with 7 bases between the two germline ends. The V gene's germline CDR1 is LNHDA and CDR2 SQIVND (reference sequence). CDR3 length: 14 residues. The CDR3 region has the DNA TGTGCCAGTAGTATAGAACGGGGGAACTATGGCTACACCTTC. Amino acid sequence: CASSIERGNYGYTF. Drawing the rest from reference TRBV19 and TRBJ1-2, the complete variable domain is DGGITQSPKYLFRKEGQNVTLSCEQNLNHDAMYWYRQDPGQGLRLIYYSQIVNDFQKGDIAEGYSVSREKKESFPLTVTSAQKNPTAFYLCASSIERGNYGYTFGSGTRLTVV.

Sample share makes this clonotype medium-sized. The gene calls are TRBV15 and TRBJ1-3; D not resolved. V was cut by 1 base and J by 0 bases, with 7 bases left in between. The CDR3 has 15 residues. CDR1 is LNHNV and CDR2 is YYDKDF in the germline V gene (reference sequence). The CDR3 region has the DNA TGTGCCACCAGCAGAGGACATAACTCTGGAAACACCATATATTTT. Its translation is CATSRGHNSGNTIYF.

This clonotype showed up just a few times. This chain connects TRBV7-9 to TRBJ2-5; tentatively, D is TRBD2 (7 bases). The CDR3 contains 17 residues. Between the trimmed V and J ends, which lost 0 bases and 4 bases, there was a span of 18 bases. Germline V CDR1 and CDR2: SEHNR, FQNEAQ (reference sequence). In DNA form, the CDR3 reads TGTGCCAGCAGCTTAGCGGTCGGGGGGCGCCGGGTAGAGACCCAGTACTTC. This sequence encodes CASSLAVGGRRVETQYF.

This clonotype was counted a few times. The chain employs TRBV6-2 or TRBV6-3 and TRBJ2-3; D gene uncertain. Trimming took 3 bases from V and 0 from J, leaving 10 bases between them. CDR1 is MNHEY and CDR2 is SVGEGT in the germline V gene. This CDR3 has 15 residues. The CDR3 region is CASSYAGLSTDTQYF. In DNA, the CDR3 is TGTGCCAGCAGTTATGCTGGGCTTAGCACAGATACGCAGTATTTT.

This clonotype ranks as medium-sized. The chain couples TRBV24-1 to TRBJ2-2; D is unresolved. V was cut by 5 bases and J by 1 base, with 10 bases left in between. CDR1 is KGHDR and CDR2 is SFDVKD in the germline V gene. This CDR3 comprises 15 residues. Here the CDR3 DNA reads TGTGCCACCAGTGGGATGGCAGGGAACACCGGGGAGCTGTTTTTT. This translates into CATSGMAGNTGELFF.

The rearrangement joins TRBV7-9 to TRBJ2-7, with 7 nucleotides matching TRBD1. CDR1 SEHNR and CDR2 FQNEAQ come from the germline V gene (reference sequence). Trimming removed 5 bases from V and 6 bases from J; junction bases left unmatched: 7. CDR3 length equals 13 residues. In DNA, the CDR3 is TGTGCCAGCAGCCCGGGACAGTCTATCGAGCAGTACTTC. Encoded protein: CASSPGQSIEQYF.

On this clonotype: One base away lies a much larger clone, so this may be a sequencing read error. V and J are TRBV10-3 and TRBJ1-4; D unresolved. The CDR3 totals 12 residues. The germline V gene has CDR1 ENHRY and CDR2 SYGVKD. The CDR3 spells CAISGSNEKLYF. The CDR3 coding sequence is TGTGCCATCAGTGGTTCTAATGAAAAACTGTATTTT.

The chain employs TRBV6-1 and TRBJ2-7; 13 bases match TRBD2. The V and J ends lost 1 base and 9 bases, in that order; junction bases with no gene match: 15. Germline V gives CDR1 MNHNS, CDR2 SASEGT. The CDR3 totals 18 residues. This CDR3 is CASSEVGGKLAGGPGQYF. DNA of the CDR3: TGTGCCAGCAGTGAAGTGGGAGGGAAACTAGCGGGAGGGCCCGGGCAGTACTTC.

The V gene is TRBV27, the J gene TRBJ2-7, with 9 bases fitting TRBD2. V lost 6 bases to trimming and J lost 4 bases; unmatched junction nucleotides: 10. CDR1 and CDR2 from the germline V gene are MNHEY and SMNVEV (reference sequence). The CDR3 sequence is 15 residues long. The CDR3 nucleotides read TGTGCCAGCAGATTAGAGGGCGGGAGGGCTTACGAGCAGTACTTC. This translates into CASRLEGGRAYEQYF.

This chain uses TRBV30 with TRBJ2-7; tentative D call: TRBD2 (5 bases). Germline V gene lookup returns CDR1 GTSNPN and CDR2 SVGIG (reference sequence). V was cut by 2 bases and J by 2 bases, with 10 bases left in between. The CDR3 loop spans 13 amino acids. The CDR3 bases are TGTGCCTGGAGTTTTCGGGGTACCTACGAGCAGTACTTC. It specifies CAWSFRGTYEQYF.

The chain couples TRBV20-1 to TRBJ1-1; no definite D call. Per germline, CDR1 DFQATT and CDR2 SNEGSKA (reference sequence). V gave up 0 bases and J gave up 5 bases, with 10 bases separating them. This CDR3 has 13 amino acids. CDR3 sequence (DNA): TGCAGTGCTAGAGATGGGAGGTGGACTGAAGCTTTCTTT. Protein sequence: CSARDGRWTEAFF.

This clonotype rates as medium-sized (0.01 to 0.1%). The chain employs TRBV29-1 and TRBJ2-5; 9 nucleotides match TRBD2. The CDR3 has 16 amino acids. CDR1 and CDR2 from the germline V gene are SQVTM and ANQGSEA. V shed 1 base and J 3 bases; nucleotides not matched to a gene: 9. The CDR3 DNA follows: TGCAGCGTTGAAGGTTTGCGGGGGGGGAAAGAAGAGACCCAGTACTTC. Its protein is CSVEGLRGGKEETQYF.

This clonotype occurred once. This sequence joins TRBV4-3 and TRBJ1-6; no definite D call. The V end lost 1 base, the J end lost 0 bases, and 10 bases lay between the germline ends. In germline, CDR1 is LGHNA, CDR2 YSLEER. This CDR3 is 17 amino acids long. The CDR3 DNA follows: TGCGCCAGCAGCCAAGGGGAAATGGGCTCCTATAATTCACCCCTCCACTTT. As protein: CASSQGEMGSYNSPLHF.

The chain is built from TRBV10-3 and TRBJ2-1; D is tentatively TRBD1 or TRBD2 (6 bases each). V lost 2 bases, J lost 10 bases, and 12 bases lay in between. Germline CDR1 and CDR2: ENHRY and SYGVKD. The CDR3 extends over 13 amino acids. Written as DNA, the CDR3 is TGTGCCATCAGTGAGGGGGGGCCCCAGGAGCAGTTCTTC. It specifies CAISEGGPQEQFF.

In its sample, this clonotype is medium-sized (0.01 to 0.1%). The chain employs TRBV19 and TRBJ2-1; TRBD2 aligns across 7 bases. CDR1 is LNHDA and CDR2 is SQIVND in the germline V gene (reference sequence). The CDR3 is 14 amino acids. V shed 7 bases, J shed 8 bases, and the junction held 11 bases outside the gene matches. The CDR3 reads CASTRLAGLHEQFF. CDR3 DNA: TGTGCCAGTACCCGCTTAGCGGGCCTCCATGAGCAGTTCTTC.

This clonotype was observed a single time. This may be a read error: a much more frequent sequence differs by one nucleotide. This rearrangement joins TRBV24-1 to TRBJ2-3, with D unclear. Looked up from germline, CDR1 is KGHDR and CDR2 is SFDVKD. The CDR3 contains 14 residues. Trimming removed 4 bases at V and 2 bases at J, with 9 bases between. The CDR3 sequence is CATSEPTYTDTQYF. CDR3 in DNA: TGTGCCACCAGTGAGCCGACATACACAGATACGCAGTATTTT.

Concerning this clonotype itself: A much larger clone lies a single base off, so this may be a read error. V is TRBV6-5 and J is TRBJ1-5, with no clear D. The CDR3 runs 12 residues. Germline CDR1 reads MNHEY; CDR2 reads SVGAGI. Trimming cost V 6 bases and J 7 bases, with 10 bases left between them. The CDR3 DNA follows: TGTGCCAGCAGCTTGTCCGGACAGCCCCAGCATTTT. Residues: CASSLSGQPQHF.

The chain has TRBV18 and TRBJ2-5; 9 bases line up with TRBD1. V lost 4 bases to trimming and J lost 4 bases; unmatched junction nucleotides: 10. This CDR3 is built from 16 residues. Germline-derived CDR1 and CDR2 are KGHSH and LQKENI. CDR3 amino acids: CASSQGPPGQGETQYF. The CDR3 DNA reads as TGTGCCAGCTCACAGGGACCTCCGGGACAGGGAGAGACCCAGTACTTC. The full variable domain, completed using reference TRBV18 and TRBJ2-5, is NAGVMQNPRHLVRRRGQEARLRCSPMKGHSHVYWYRQLPEEGLKFMVYLQKENIIDESGMPKERFSAEFPKEGPSILRIQQVVRGDSAAYFCASSQGPPGQGETQYFGPGTRLLVL.

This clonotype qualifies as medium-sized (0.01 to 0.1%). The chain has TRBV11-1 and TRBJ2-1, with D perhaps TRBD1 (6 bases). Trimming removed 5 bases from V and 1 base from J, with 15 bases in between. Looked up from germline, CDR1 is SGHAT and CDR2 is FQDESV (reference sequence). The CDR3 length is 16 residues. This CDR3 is CASSTHRAISYNEQFF. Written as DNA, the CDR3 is TGTGCCAGCAGCACCCACAGGGCTATTTCCTACAATGAGCAGTTCTTC.

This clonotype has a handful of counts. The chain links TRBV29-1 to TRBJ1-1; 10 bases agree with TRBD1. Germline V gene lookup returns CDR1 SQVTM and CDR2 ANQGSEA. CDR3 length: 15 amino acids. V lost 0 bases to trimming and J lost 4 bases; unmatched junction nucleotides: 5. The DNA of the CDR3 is TGCAGCGTTGAAGATCTGGACAGGGGGTCCACTGAAGCTTTCTTT. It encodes CSVEDLDRGSTEAFF.